Each of the 2 T cell receptor beta chains below was sequenced from the same sample in a study of T cells in Graves' hyperthyroidism and ophthalmopathy (dated 2019 in TCRdb). The method was multiplex PCR. Sequencing instrument: Illumina HiSeq 2000. The TCR beta CDR3 regions were amplified from the RNA transcripts. The TCR CDR3 was subjected to a first round of RT-PCR using the HTBI primer set and the Qiagen OneStep RT-PCR kit. In TCRdb, the public reads were trimmed at Q25 with fastp and aligned with MiXCR, with productive beta chains retained. For every CDR3 protein sequence, its rows merge into one entry that carries the most common genes and DNA. Within this sample are fewer than 200,000 distinct CDR3 sequences, with about a sixth of them counted one time only. About 29% of the sample is taken by the ten largest. The source material was blood. These receptor sequences come from a woman between 45 and 60 years old with Graves' hyperthyroidism.

This clonotype was seen repeatedly, ten times or more. The rearrangement links TRBV13 to TRBJ2-3, with D perhaps TRBD1 (6 bases). V was clipped by 3 bases and J by 0 bases, with 10 bases between them. The germline gives CDR1 PRHDT, CDR2 FYEKMQ (reference sequence). CDR3 length: 15 residues. The CDR3 sequence: CASSFRDTSTDTQYF. DNA for the CDR3: TGTGCCAGCAGCTTCCGGGACACTAGCACAGATACGCAGTATTTT. The whole variable domain, remainder taken from reference TRBV13 and TRBJ2-3, is AAGVIQSPRHLIKEKRETATLKCYPIPRHDTVYWYQQGPGQDPQFLISFYEKMQSDKGSIPDRFSAQQFSDYHSELNMSSLELGDSALYFCASSFRDTSTDTQYFGPGTRLTVL.

This clonotype was detected ten times or more. The chain combines TRBV11-2 with TRBJ2-1; TRBD2 is a possible D gene (7 bases). The CDR3 contains 17 residues. Germline V CDR1 and CDR2: SGHAT, FQNNGV. V lost 5 bases, J lost 6 bases, and 23 bases lay in between. CDR3 in amino acids: CASSRRAFGGGRNEQFF. The CDR3 nucleotides are TGTGCCAGCAGCCGTAGGGCCTTTGGGGGGGGGCGCAATGAGCAGTTCTTC.